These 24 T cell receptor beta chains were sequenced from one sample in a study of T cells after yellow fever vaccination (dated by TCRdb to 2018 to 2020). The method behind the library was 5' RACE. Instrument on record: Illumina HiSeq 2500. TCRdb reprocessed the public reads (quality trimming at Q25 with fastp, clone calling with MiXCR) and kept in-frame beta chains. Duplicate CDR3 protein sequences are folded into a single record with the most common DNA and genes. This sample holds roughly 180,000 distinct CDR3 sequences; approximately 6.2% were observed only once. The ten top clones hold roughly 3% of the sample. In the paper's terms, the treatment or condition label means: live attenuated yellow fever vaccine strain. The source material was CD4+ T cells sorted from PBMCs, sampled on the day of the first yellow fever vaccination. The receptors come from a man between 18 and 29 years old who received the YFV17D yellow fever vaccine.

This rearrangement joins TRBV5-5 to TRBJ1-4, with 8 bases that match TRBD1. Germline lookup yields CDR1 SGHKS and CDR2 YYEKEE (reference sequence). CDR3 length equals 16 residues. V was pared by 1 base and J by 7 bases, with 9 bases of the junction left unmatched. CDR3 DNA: TGTGCCAGCAGCTTGTGGGATCAGGGGGCTGGTGAAAAACTGTTTTTT. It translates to CASSLWDQGAGEKLFF.

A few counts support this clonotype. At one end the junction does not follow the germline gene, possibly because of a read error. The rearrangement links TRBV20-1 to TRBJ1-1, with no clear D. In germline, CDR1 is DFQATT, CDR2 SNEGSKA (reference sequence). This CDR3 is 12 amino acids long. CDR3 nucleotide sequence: TGCAGTCCTAGGCATTCGGACACTGAAGCTTTCTTT. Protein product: CSPRHSDTEAFF.

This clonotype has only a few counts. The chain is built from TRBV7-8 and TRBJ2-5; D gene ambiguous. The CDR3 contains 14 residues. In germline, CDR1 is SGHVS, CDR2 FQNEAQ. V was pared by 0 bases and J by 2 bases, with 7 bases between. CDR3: CASSLATAQETQYF. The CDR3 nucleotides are TGTGCCAGCAGCTTAGCGACTGCACAAGAGACCCAGTACTTC.

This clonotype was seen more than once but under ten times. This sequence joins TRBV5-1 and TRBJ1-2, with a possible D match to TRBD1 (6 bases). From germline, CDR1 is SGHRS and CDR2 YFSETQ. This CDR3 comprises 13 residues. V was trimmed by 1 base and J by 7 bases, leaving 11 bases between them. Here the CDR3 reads CASSLRGGVGYTF. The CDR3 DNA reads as TGCGCCAGCAGCTTGAGGGGGGGAGTTGGCTACACCTTC.

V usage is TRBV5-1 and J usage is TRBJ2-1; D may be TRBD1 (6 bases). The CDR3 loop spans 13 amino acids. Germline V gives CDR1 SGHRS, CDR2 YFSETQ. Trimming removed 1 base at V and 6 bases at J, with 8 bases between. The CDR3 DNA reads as TGCGCCAGCAGCTTGTTCAGGGGCAATGAGCAGTTCTTC. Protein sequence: CASSLFRGNEQFF.

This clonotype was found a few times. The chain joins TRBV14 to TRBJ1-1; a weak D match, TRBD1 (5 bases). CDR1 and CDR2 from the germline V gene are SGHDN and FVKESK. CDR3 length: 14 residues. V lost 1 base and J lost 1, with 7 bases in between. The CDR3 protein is CASSQGRGNTEAFF. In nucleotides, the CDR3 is TGTGCCAGCAGCCAAGGAAGGGGGAACACTGAAGCTTTCTTT.

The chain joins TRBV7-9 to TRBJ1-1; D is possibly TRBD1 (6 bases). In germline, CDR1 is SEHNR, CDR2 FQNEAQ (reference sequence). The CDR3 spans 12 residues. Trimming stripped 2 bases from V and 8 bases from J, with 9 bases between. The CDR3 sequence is CASSLLQGEAFF. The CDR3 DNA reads TGTGCCAGCAGCTTACTACAGGGAGAAGCTTTCTTT.

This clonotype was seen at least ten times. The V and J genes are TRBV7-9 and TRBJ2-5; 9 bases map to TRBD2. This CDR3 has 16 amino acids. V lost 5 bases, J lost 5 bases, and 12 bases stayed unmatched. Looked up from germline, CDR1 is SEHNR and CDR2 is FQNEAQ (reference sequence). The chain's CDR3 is CASSPRVSGGTETQYF. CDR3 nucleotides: TGTGCCAGCAGCCCCCGTGTCAGCGGGGGGACGGAGACCCAGTACTTC.

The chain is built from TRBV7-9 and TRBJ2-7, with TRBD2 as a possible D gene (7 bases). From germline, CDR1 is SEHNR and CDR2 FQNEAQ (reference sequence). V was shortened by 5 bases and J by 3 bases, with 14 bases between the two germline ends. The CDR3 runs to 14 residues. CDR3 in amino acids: CASSVGGAIYEQYF. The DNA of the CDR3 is TGTGCCAGCAGCGTAGGGGGGGCTATCTACGAGCAGTACTTC.

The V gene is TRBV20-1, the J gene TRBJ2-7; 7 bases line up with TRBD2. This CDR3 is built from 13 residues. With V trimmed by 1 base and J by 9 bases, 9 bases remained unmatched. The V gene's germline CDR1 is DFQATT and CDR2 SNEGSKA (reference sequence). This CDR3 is CSARGQGLYLQYV. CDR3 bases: TGCAGTGCTAGAGGGCAGGGACTATATTTGCAGTACGTC.

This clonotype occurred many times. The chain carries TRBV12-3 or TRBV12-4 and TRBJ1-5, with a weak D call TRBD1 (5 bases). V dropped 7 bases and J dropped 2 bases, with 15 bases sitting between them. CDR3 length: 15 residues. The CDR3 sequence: CASTRRGMGNQPQHF. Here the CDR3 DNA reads TGTGCCAGCACCCGGCGGGGCATGGGCAATCAGCCCCAGCATTTT.

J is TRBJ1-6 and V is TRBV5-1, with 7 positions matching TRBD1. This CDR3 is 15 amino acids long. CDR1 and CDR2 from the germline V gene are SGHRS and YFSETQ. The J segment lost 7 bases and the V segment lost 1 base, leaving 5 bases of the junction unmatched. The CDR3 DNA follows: TGCGCCAGCAGCTTGCGCTGGGACAGAAATTCACCCCTCCACTTT. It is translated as CASSLRWDRNSPLHF.

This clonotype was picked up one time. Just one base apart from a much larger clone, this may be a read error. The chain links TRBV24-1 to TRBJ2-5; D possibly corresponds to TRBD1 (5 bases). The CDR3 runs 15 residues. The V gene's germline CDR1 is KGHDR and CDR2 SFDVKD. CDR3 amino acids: CATSGAGKAQVTQYF. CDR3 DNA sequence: TGTGCCACCAGTGGGGCAGGGAAGGCCCAAGTGACCCAGTACTTC.

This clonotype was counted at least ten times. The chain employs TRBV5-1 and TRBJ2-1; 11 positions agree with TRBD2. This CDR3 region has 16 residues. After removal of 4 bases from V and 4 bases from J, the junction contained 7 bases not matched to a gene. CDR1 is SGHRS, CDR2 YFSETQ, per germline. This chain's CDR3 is CASSLQTSGGYNEQFF. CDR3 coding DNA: TGCGCCAGCAGCCTTCAAACTAGCGGGGGTTACAATGAGCAGTTCTTC.

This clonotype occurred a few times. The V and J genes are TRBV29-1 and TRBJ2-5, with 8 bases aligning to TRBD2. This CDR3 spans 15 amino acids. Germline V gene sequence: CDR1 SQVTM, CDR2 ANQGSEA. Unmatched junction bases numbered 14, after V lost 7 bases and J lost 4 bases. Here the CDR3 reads CSATSFSGVGETQYF. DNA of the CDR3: TGCAGCGCAACGTCCTTTAGCGGGGTAGGAGAGACCCAGTACTTC.

CDR3 DNA: TGTGCCAGCAGCCTGACAGGGGTGGAGGAGACCCAGTACTTC. Amino acid sequence: CASSLTGVEETQYF. The chain links TRBV3-1 to TRBJ2-5; 8 positions agree with TRBD1. The ends lost 4 bases at V and 5 bases at J; junction bases unmatched: 6. The CDR3 runs 14 residues. Germline values: CDR1 LGHDT, CDR2 YNNKEL (reference sequence).

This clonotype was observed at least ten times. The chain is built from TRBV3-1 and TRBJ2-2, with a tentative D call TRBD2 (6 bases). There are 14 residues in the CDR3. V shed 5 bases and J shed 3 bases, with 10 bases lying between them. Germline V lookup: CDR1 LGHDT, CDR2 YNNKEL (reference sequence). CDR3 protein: CASSSGGHTGELFF. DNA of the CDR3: TGTGCCAGCAGCTCCGGGGGTCACACCGGGGAGCTGTTTTTT. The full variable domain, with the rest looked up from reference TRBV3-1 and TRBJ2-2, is DTAVSQTPKYLVTQMGNDKSIKCEQNLGHDTMYWYKQDSKKFLKIMFSYNNKELIINETVPNRFSPKSPDKAHLNLHINSLELGDSAVYFCASSSGGHTGELFFGEGSRLTVL.

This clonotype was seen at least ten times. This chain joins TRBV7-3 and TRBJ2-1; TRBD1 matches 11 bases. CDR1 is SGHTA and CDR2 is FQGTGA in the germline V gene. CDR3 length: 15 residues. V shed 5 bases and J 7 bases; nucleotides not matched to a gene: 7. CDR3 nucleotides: TGTGCCAGCAGCATCTCCGGGACAGGGGGGAATGAGCAGTTCTTC. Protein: CASSISGTGGNEQFF.

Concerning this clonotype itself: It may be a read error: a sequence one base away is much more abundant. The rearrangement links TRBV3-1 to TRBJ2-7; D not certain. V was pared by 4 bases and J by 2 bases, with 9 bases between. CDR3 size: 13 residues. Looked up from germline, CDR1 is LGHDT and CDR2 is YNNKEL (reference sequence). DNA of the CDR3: TGTGCCAGCAGCCGTGGTAGTACCTACGAGCAGTACTTC. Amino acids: CASSRGSTYEQYF.

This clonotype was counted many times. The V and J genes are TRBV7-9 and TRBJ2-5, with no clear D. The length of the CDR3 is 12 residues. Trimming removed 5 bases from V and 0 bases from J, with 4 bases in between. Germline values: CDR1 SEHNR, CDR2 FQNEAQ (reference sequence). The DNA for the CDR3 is TGTGCCAGCAGCACGTACCAAGAGACCCAGTACTTC. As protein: CASSTYQETQYF.

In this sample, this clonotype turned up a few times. CDR3 in DNA: TGTGCCAGCAGCCAAGATGCGGCGGGGGGGTTCGAGACCCAGTACTTC. The encoded protein is CASSQDAAGGFETQYF. J is TRBJ2-5 and V is TRBV4-2, with 9 bases matching TRBD2. CDR3 length: 16 amino acids. The V segment lost 0 bases and the J segment 5 bases; nucleotides outside the gene matches: 7. Germline V gene lookup returns CDR1 LGHNA and CDR2 YNFKEQ.

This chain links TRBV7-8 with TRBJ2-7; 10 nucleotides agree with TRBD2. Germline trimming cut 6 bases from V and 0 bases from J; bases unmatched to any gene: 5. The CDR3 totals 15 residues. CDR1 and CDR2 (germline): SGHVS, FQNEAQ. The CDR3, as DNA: TGTGCCAGCAGTTGGACTAGCGGTACCTCCTACGAGCAGTACTTC. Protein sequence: CASSWTSGTSYEQYF.

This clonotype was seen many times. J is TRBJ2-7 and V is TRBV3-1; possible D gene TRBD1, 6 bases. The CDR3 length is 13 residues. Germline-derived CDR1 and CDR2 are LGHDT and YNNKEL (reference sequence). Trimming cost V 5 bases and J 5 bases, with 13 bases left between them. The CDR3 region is CASSYRDTHEQYF. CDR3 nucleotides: TGTGCCAGCAGCTACCGGGACACCCACGAGCAGTACTTC.

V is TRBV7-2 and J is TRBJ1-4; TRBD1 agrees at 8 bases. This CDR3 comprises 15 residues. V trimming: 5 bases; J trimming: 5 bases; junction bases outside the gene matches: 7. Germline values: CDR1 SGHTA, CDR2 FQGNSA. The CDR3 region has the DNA TGTGCCAGCAGCCCCGGGACAGGCCTAAATGAAAAACTGTTTTTT. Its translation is CASSPGTGLNEKLFF.